This is a list of T cell receptor beta chains from one sample in a study of CD8 T cells in Susac syndrome. TCRdb called the immunoSEQ multiplex PCR reads again in MiXCR, with one record for every CDR3 protein. The sample has approximately 180,000 distinct CDR3 sequences; roughly 95% are singletons. Sequencing input: CD4+ T cells from PBMCs. The source of these receptors is a human donor with multiple sclerosis. Both conserved end residues are trimmed from each CDR3. D genes are given only for firm matches. Rows give clone size only sometimes, using once, few, many, or a class for an expanded clone.

cdr3_length | d_call | j_call | clone_size | v_call | cdr3_aa
10 | TRBD2 | TRBJ2-5 | - | TRBV9 | ASSAGGETQY
13 | - | TRBJ2-5 | - | TRBV20-1 | SATLPGTTGETQY
11 | - | TRBJ1-1 | - | TRBV20-1 | SAPGRPGTEAF
11 | - | TRBJ1-1 | - | TRBV30 | AWSGQANTEAF
9 | TRBD1 | TRBJ1-1 | - | TRBV2 | ASRRDSQAF
11 | - | TRBJ2-7 | - | TRBV2 | ASSKDWTYEQY
13 | TRBD1 | TRBJ1-2 | - | TRBV7-9 | ASSPSQGVTYGYT
15 | TRBD1 | TRBJ2-5 | once | TRBV4-1 | ASSLYPPGQNQETQY
13 | TRBD1 | TRBJ1-6 | - | TRBV9 | ASSGQGTLYSPLH
14 | - | TRBJ1-6 | - | TRBV12-3/TRBV12-4 | ASSSTRGFGNSPLH
11 | - | TRBJ2-5 | - | TRBV14 | ASSPRDNGAQY
17 | - | TRBJ1-1 | - | TRBV5-4 | ASSRRTGKGPPSNTEAF
12 | - | TRBJ2-1 | - | TRBV4-1 | ASSRASAYNEQF